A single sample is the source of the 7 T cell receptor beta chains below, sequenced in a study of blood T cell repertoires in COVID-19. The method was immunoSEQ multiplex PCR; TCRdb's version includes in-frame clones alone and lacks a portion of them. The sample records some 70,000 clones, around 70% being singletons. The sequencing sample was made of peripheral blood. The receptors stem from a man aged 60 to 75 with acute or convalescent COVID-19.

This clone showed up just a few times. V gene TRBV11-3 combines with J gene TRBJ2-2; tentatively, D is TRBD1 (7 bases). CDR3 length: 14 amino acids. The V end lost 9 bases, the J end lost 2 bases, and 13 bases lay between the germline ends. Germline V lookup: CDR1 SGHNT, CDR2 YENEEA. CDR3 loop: CASATGTNTGELFF. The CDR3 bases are TGTGCCAGTGCGACAGGGACTAACACCGGGGAGCTGTTTTTT.

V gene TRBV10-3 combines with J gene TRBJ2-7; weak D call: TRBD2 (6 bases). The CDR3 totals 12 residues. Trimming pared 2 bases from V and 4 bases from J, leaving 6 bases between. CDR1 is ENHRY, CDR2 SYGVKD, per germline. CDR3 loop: CAISEREYEQYV. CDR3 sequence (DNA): TGTGCCATCAGTGAGCGGGAGTACGAGCAGTACGTC.

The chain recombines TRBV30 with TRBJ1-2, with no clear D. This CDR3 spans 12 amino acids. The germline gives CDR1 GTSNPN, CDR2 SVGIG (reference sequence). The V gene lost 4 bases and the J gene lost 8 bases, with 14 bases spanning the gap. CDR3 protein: CAWIESVRGYTF. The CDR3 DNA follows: TGTGCCTGGATCGAGTCGGTCCGAGGCTACACCTTC.

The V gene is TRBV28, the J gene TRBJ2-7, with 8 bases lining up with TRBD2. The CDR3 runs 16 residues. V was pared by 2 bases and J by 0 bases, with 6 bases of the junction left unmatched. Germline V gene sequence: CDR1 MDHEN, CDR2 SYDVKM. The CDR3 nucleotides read TGTGCCAGCAGTTTAGGGCTAGCGGGCCCCTCCTACGAGCAGTACTTC. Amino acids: CASSLGLAGPSYEQYF.

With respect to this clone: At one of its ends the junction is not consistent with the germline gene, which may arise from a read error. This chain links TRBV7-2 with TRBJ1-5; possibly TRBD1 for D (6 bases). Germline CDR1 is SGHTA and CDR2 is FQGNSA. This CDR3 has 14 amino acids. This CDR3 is CVSSLRGGPPAQHF. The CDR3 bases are TGTGTCAGCAGCTTACGCGGGGGGCCGCCGGCCCAGCATTTT. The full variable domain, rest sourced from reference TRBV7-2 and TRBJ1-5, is GAGVSQSPSNKVTEKGKDVELRCDPISGHTALYWYRQSLGQGLEFLIYFQGNSAPDKSGLPSDRFSAERTGGSVSTLTIQRTQQEDSAVYLCVSSLRGGPPAQHFGDGTRLSIL.

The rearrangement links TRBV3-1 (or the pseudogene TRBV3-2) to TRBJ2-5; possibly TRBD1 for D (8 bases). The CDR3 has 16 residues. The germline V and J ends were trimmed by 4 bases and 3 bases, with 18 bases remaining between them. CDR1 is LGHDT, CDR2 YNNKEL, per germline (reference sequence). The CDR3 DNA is TGTGCCAGCAGCCGAAGCCGGACAGGGAGGGAAGAGACCCAGTACTTC. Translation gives CASSRSRTGREETQYF.

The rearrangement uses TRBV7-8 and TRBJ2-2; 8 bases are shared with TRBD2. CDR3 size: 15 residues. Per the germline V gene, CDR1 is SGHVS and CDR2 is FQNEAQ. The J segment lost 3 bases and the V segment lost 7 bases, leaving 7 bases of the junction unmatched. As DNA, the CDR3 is TGTGCCAGCAAAAAACTAGCGGTGGACACCGGGGAGCTGTTTTTT. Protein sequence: CASKKLAVDTGELFF.